Listed below are T cell receptor beta chains from one sample, sequenced in a study of identical twins. TCRdb passed the 5' RACE reads through MiXCR, listing each CDR3 protein once. This table holds about 240,000 distinct CDR3 sequences, over 9.5% found once. Sequenced: memory T cells sorted from blood. The receptors come from a man aged 50 to 60 in good health. Both conserved end residues are part of each CDR3. The D gene is left open where the match is weak. For some rows the clone size is stated as once, few or many, or as a class when expanded; others skip it.

V gene	clone size	J gene	D gene	CDR3 DNA	CDR3 protein
TRBV2	many	TRBJ2-5	-	TGTGCCAGCAAATACCAAGAGACCCAGTACTTC	CASKYQETQYF
TRBV12-3/TRBV12-4	many	TRBJ2-7	TRBD2	TGTGCCAGCAGTTTGATCCCGGGAGGAGCCGAGCAGTACTTC	CASSLIPGGAEQYF
TRBV29-1	-	TRBJ1-1	TRBD1	TGCAGCGTTGTTCAGGGGGCACGGCTGAGCACTGAAGCTTTCTTT	CSVVQGARLSTEAFF
TRBV4-2	few	TRBJ2-2	TRBD2	TGTGCCAGCAGTCCCCGTGGACTAGCGGGAGACACCGGGGAGCTGTTTTTT	CASSPRGLAGDTGELFF
TRBV27	few	TRBJ2-1	TRBD2	TGTGCCAGCAGTTTTCGACTAGCGGCCTACAATGAGCAGTTCTTC	CASSFRLAAYNEQFF
TRBV6-2/TRBV6-3	-	TRBJ2-4	-	TGTGCCAGCAGTTACGGGACGCAAAAGACCTTAGCCAAAAACATTCAGTACTTC	CASSYGTQKTLAKNIQYF
TRBV6-5	-	TRBJ2-5	-	TGTGCCAGCAGTTACTCTCCGGGACTTCGGAACACCCAGTACTTC	CASSYSPGLRNTQYF
TRBV9	-	TRBJ1-1	TRBD1	TGTGCCAGCAGCGCCGGACAGGCGGGGAACACTGAAGCTTTCTTT	CASSAGQAGNTEAFF
TRBV20-1	many	TRBJ2-7	-	TGCAGTTCAACCAACCGCTACGAGCAGTACTTC	CSSTNRYEQYF
TRBV28	many	TRBJ1-5	-	TGTGCCAGCAGTTTTGGTATCTATCAGCCCCAGCATTTT	CASSFGIYQPQHF
TRBV19	-	TRBJ2-7	-	TGTGCCAGTAGTATTGGGGTTAGCGGATACGAGCAGTACTTC	CASSIGVSGYEQYF
TRBV20-1	-	TRBJ2-7	TRBD2	TGCAGTGCTAGAGATTCTAGCGGGAGAAACCCCTACGAGCAGTACTTC	CSARDSSGRNPYEQYF
TRBV7-2	many	TRBJ2-1	TRBD2	TGTGCCAGCAGCTCCGTTAGGACTAGCGGGAGGGCTAATGAGCAGTTCTTC	CASSSVRTSGRANEQFF
TRBV28	few	TRBJ2-1	TRBD1	TGTGCCAGCACTACCGGGACAGCCTCCTACAATGAGCAGTTCTTC	CASTTGTASYNEQFF
TRBV7-9	many	TRBJ2-1	-	TGTGCCAGCAGCCCCCGGTTCGGGACACCTTCCTACAATGAGCAGTTCTTC	CASSPRFGTPSYNEQFF
TRBV28	-	TRBJ1-2	-	TGTGCCAGCAGTTCGCTCAGGGGAATTTGGTCCTATGGCTCCACCTTC	CASSSLRGIWSYGSTF
TRBV20-1	many	TRBJ1-1	-	TGCAGTGCTAGAGGGGGTGTGAACACTGAAGCTTTCTTT	CSARGGVNTEAFF
TRBV24-1	many	TRBJ2-1	TRBD2	TGTGCCACCAGTGATAAGCTTGGGAGGGCCGAATCTAATGAGCAGTTCTTC	CATSDKLGRAESNEQFF
TRBV4-1	many	TRBJ2-3	TRBD1	TGCGCCAGCAGCCACCCTGACAGGGTCGGGTCGCGCACAGATACGCAGTATTTT	CASSHPDRVGSRTDTQYF
TRBV10-3	many	TRBJ1-1	-	TGTGCCATCAGTGAGTCGGAGGGCAGTACGTCCGCTGAAGCTTTCTTT	CAISESEGSTSAEAFF
TRBV4-2	-	TRBJ2-1	-	TGTGCCAGCAGCCAAGAGGTACAGGGCAATGAGCAGTTCTTC	CASSQEVQGNEQFF
TRBV12-3/TRBV12-4	many	TRBJ2-5	-	TGTGCCAGCAGTTGGAACGCTCTCGAGACCCAGTACTTC	CASSWNALETQYF
TRBV30	-	TRBJ2-2	TRBD1	TGTGCCGCACAGGGGGCGGGCACCGGGGAGCTGTTTTTT	CAAQGAGTGELFF
TRBV7-6	-	TRBJ2-5	-	TGTGCCAGCAGTTTGGAGAGGCGAGAGACCCAGTACTTC	CASSLERRETQYF
TRBV6-5	many	TRBJ1-1	-	TGTGCCAGCAGTTACTCGACAGGTCTAGGAGCTTTCTTT	CASSYSTGLGAFF
TRBV5-1	few	TRBJ2-5	-	TGCGCCAGCAGCTTGATCCCCAGAGAGGAGGAGACCCAGTACTTC	CASSLIPREEETQYF
TRBV11-2	many	TRBJ1-2	TRBD1	TGTGCCAGCAGCGCCGACAGGGGTTATGGCTACACCTTC	CASSADRGYGYTF
TRBV6-2/TRBV6-3	many	TRBJ1-1	-	TGTGCCAGCAGTAAACTACCCCCGCGATCAGGGGCCTCCACTGAAGCTTTCTTT	CASSKLPPRSGASTEAFF
TRBV6-1	many	TRBJ2-1	TRBD1	TGTGCCAGCAGACTAGGACAGGGGACCTCCAATGAGCAGTTCTTC	CASRLGQGTSNEQFF
TRBV4-3	few	TRBJ2-3	TRBD1	TGCGCCAGCAGCCAAGGGCGAGGGGGCGTAGGGACAGATACGCAGTATTTT	CASSQGRGGVGTDTQYF
TRBV5-1	few	TRBJ2-7	-	TGCGCCAGCAGCTTGTACGCCACTTCCTACGAGCAGTACTTC	CASSLYATSYEQYF
TRBV5-1	many	TRBJ2-2	-	TGCGCCAGCAGGGGCAGGGCCGGGGAGCTGTTTTTT	CASRGRAGELFF
TRBV19	many	TRBJ2-1	TRBD2	TGTGCCAGTAGATCTAGCGGGGGGGCCTACAATGAGCAGTTCTTC	CASRSSGGAYNEQFF
TRBV20-1	many	TRBJ1-5	-	TGCAGTGCTAGAGATACCCCGCTTAGCAATCAGCCCCAGCATTTT	CSARDTPLSNQPQHF
TRBV7-7	-	TRBJ1-5	-	TGTGCTAGCAGCTTAGCGCAGCGGGGGCTGAGCAATCAGCCCCAGCATTTT	CASSLAQRGLSNQPQHF
TRBV29-1	many	TRBJ2-2	TRBD1	TGCAGCGTTAACGGACAGGGAAGCCCCGGGGAGCTGTTTTTT	CSVNGQGSPGELFF
TRBV12-3/TRBV12-4	many	TRBJ2-7	-	TGTGCCAGCAGTACATCCGGGACACAGAACAATTACGAGCAGTACTTC	CASSTSGTQNNYEQYF
TRBV7-9	few	TRBJ1-5	-	TGTGCCAGCAGCTTAGGCGCCGGCGCGAGAAATCAGCCCCAGCATTTT	CASSLGAGARNQPQHF
TRBV20-1	-	TRBJ2-5	-	TGCAGTGCTAGTTGGGATCAAGAGACCCAGTACTTC	CSASWDQETQYF
TRBV6-2/TRBV6-3	many	TRBJ1-5	-	TGTGCCAGCAGTTATTGGCATCAGCCCCAGCATTTT	CASSYWHQPQHF
TRBV6-1	-	TRBJ2-1	-	TGTGCCAGCAGTGACCACCGTAGTTACTCCTACAATGAGCAGTTCTTC	CASSDHRSYSYNEQFF
TRBV3-1	many	TRBJ2-1	-	TGTGCCTCAGGCGGTTCCTACAATGAGCAGTTCTTC	CASGGSYNEQFF
TRBV28	few	TRBJ1-1	TRBD1	TGTGCCAGCAGTTCCGGGACAGGGGCGGGAGAGAACACTGAAGCTTTCTTT	CASSSGTGAGENTEAFF
TRBV20-1	few	TRBJ1-5	-	TGCAGTGCTATCGTGGGGTCTAATCAGCCCCAGCATTTT	CSAIVGSNQPQHF
TRBV10-3	-	TRBJ2-3	TRBD2	TGTGCCATCAGAGCGGGGGTCGCAGATACGCAGTATTTT	CAIRAGVADTQYF
TRBV7-2	many	TRBJ2-7	-	TGTGCCAGCAGCTTAGGGGGGAGTGAAATTTACGAGCAGTACTTC	CASSLGGSEIYEQYF
TRBV12-3/TRBV12-4	few	TRBJ2-5	TRBD2	TGTGCCAGCAGTTTTCGGCCTGGTCTAGCGGCACAAGAGACCCAGTACTTC	CASSFRPGLAAQETQYF